A selection of T cell receptor beta chains follows, all from one sample in a study of T cell changes during pregnancy in multiple sclerosis. Using immunoSEQ multiplex PCR, the repertoire was profiled, and TCRdb retains in-frame clones only, with some absent. This table has approximately 12,000 clones, about 85% appearing once. The material sequenced was CD8+ T cells from peripheral blood mononuclear cells, taken in the second trimester of pregnancy. These receptors were taken from a female donor in good health, enrolled as a control in a pregnancy study. The CDR3 runs from the conserved cysteine through the conserved F or W. A D gene is named only where the DNA matches it firmly. Size tells how often a clone was seen (once, few, many) or the class of an expanded clone, and some rows leave it out.

TRBV7-2	TRBD2	.	TRBJ2-3	TGTGCCAGCAGGGCAGGGACTAGCGGGGGAGATACGCAGTATTTT	CASRAGTSGGDTQYF
TRBV5-8	.	.	TRBJ2-7	TGTGCCAGCAGCATACAGGGCAGCTACGAGCAGTACTTC	CASSIQGSYEQYF
TRBV19	.	.	TRBJ1-3	TGTGCCAGTAGTATATGGCACGGAGACTCTGGAAACACCATATATTTT	CASSIWHGDSGNTIYF
TRBV19	TRBD2	.	TRBJ2-1	TGTGCCAGTAGCCCACTGGGCCCCGGGACTAGCGGGGCTGATCCCTACAATGAGCAGTTCTTC	CASSPLGPGTSGADPYNEQFF
TRBV19	TRBD1	few	TRBJ2-7	TGTGCCAGTGGGGACAGCCTTTCCTACGAGCAGTACTTC	CASGDSLSYEQYF
TRBV5-4	.	.	TRBJ2-3	TGTGCCAGCAGCTTGTCGCCTCCAGAGGATAGCACAGATACGCAGTATTTT	CASSLSPPEDSTDTQYF
TRBV5-6	.	.	TRBJ2-7	TGTGCCAGCAGCTTCGGGTCCGACTACGAGCAGTACTTC	CASSFGSDYEQYF
TRBV4-2	TRBD2	.	TRBJ2-3	TGTGCCAGCAGCCCATCCCAAGCGGGAGAGACCACAGATACGCAGTATTTT	CASSPSQAGETTDTQYF
TRBV15	.	.	TRBJ2-7	TGTGCCACCAGCACAGCCTACGGGTCCTACGAGCAGTACTTC	CATSTAYGSYEQYF
TRBV19	.	.	TRBJ2-1	TGTGCCAGTAGTAATGGACAGCAAGTATACAATGAGCAGTTCTTC	CASSNGQQVYNEQFF
TRBV27	TRBD1	.	TRBJ2-1	TGTGCCAGCAGCCCGACAGGGGGCAGGGATGAGCAGTTCTTC	CASSPTGGRDEQFF
TRBV6-5	.	.	TRBJ1-6	TGTGCCAGCAGCTTCGGGGAGGGCGTCCTCCACTTT	CASSFGEGVLHF